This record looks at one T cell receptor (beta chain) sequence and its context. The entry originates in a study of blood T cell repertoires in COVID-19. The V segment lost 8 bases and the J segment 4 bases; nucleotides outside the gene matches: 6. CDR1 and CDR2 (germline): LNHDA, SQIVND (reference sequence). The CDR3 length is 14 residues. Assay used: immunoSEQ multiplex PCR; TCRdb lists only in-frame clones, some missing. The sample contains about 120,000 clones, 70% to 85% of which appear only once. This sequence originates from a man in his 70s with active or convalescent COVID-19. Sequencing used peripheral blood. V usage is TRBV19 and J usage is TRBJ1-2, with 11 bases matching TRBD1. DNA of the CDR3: TGTGCCAGTCGCCTGGGACAGGGGGGCTATGGCTACACCTTC. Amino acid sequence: CASRLGQGGYGYTF.